This T cell receptor beta chain originates from a study of cytomegalovirus exposure and HLA in healthy donors. The V gene's germline CDR1 is MDHEN and CDR2 SYDVKM. The CDR3 sequence is 14 residues long. Trimming removed 6 bases from V and 2 bases from J; junction bases left unmatched: 4. As concerns this clone: Its specificity is not known.

The study's findings and limits: Associated with cytomegalovirus, according to the listing, were 170 or so TCR beta chains. Presence/absence analyses took donor sequencing depth as roughly uniform.

It was with 60 Vbeta and 13 Jbeta primers that the PCR ran. Method: immunoSEQ multiplex PCR; TCRdb's copy keeps in-frame clones and lacks some. This table lists 100,000 to 150,000 clones. The specimen was PBMCs. The chain has TRBV28 and TRBJ2-7, with 10 bases lining up with TRBD1. The sequence derives from a middle-aged woman in good health and CMV-seropositive. CDR3 protein: CASRGQGRTYEQYF. The DNA for the CDR3 is TGTGCCAGCAGGGGACAGGGGAGGACCTACGAGCAGTACTTC.